The TCR beta chain described here comes from a study of blood T cell repertoires in COVID-19. The wider study: Sites in the United States, Italy and Spain provided acute and convalescent COVID-19 samples. T cells, B-cell-depleted T cells, or PBMCs provided the cDNA or gDNA that served as material.

The authors' processing: Nucleated cell counts were estimated from reference gene primer amplification. Some clones are missing from TCRdb's copy, which holds only in-frame ones; the method was immunoSEQ multiplex PCR. V and J calls and clone size are as listed in that table; D and trimming were resolved from the DNA. The table shows some 270,000 clones, with 75% to 90% occurring only once. Germline CDR1 is LGHDT and CDR2 is YNNKEL (reference sequence). The CDR3 has 15 residues. Losses at the gene ends were 4 bases for V and 6 bases for J; bases not matched to a gene: 8. This clone was seen only once.

The sequenced sample consisted of peripheral blood. The source of this sequence is a man under 40 with acute or convalescent COVID-19. The gene calls are TRBV3-1 (or the pseudogene TRBV3-2) and TRBJ1-2; 10 nucleotides match TRBD1. The CDR3 sequence: CASSLFPGTGDGYTF. DNA of the CDR3: TGTGCCAGCAGCCTCTTTCCCGGGACAGGGGATGGCTACACCTTC.